This TCR beta chain appears in the sequencing data of a study of T cells in tuberculosis. Across the study: In South Africa, adults with active tuberculosis were compared with IGRA-negative and latently infected IGRA-positive adolescents.

Measured with immunoSEQ multiplex PCR; TCRdb has only the in-frame clones, and not every one. Of some 31,000 clones in the sample, just over 90% were seen once. Germline assignment: CDR1 KGHSH and CDR2 LQKENI. V dropped 6 bases and J dropped 5 bases, with 17 bases sitting between them. The CDR3 is 14 residues long. Each clinical donor contributed on average approximately 93,000 T cells from unsorted cryopreserved PBMC. This chain connects TRBV18 to TRBJ2-7, with D tentatively TRBD1 (5 bases). This TCR was sampled from a donor aged 10-29 years with latent tuberculosis or without tuberculosis infection. Sequencing was performed on PBMCs. CDR3 protein: CASSNQGRANEQYF. The CDR3 DNA is TGTGCCAGCTCCAATCAGGGAAGGGCCAACGAGCAGTACTTC.